Given below is one T cell receptor beta chain in context. The antigen it recognizes is unknown. No much larger clone exists at a distance of one base, and base qualities are not known. TCRbeta CDR3 regions were amplified from genomic DNA using the immunoSEQ Assay, a bias-controlled multiplex PCR. The paper's processing steps were these. The number of nucleated cells in each sample was estimated from the amplification of reference gene primers within the assay. To quantify the absolute abundance of each unique TCRbeta CDR3 rearrangement, sequence reads were collapsed and filtered. Productive Simpson clonality was computed per sample as the square root of Simpson's diversity index over productive rearrangements. The source is immuneACCESS, and TCRdb retained only in-frame sequences with V and J called. Part of the clones is not carried over; for the studies checked, unresolved V genes explain less than half of this, and the remainder is unexplained. V, J and clone size are those of that table, while D and trimming were read from the DNA. The sample table shows about 210,000 clones, and 65% to 90% are seen once. Of the sample, approximately 2.3% is held by the ten largest clones.

One collaborating source in Seattle enrolled patients while the patients were actively infected and followed the patients over time throughout the course of disease. Collaborating institutions collected whole blood in K2EDTA tubes following their own protocols. For TCRbeta analysis, collaborators shipped samples in one of three forms: frozen whole blood, isolated PBMCs, or DNA extracted from either of those sample types. This specimen belongs to a study of blood T cell repertoires in COVID-19 (dated by TCRdb to 2018 to 2020). For the wider study: Collaborator samples came from the United States, Italy and Spain and covered acute and convalescent phases of COVID-19. The prospective study material was composed of cDNA or gDNA derived from T cells, B-cell-depleted T cells, or PBMCs. Deeply sampled blood TCRbeta repertoires from subjects exposed to, actively infected with, or recovered from COVID-19 were included in the dataset. The repertoires were released in a freely available public database intended as a resource for research on the immune response to SARS-CoV-2. The samples were drawn from the first 160 participants of the ongoing ImmuneRACE study and from 950 to 1,500 subjects provided by 6 global collaborators. Sample metadata almost always included a de-identified subject ID, COVID-19 status, age in years and sex. Where available, HLA class I and class II types were obtained from metadata supplied by the sample provider rather than from assay-based typing. What the work shows at the level of the full study, not this receptor alone: Clinical and demographic metadata were provided uncurated, with the amount varying by source and participant.

The germline V and J ends show losses of 5 bases and 5 bases respectively, and no gene match explains 11 bases of the junction. The CDR3 runs 15 amino acids, cysteine and phenylalanine included. Kept here is only the CDR3 DNA, which spans 45 bases and is read in frame from base 1. CDR1 and CDR2, looked up from the germline V gene, are MNHEY and SVGEGT. The sequenced sample consisted of peripheral blood. This receptor was identified in a woman aged 70-85 years with COVID-19, enrolled during active disease. The chain is assembled from TRBV6-2 or TRBV6-3 and TRBJ1-2; 7 junctional bases match TRBD1. At the DNA level, the sequence is TGTGCCAGCAGTGGACCGGGACAGAGTCAATATGGCTACACCTTC. It encodes CASSGPGQSQYGYTF.